One and the same sample provided the 17 T cell receptor beta chains below, sequenced in a study of blood T cell repertoires in COVID-19. Profiling relied on immunoSEQ multiplex PCR, and the TCRdb table lists in-frame clones only, not all of them. Here the sample spans approximately 92,000 clones, less than 85% being singletons. Sequences were obtained from peripheral blood. The receptors originated from a man between 50 and 59 years old who had recovered from COVID-19.

This clone was counted between two and nine times. V is TRBV19 and J is TRBJ1-3; TRBD1 matches 8 bases. The CDR3 runs 16 residues. J lost 0 bases, V lost 8 bases, and 9 bases had no gene match. Germline CDR1 and CDR2: LNHDA and SQIVND (reference sequence). The CDR3 DNA reads as TGTGCCAGTGGACCCGGACAGGGCTACTCTGGAAACACCATATATTTT. Its protein product is CASGPGQGYSGNTIYF.

V is TRBV19 and J is TRBJ2-7, with TRBD1 matching 10 bases. Trimming removed 4 bases from V and 5 bases from J; junction bases left unmatched: 8. This CDR3 contains 15 residues. Germline assignment: CDR1 LNHDA and CDR2 SQIVND (reference sequence). CDR3 in DNA: TGTGCCAGTAGTACCCCCGACAGGGGGCAAAACGAGCAGTACTTC. Amino acid sequence: CASSTPDRGQNEQYF.

V and J are TRBV7-2 and TRBJ2-7; the D gene is possibly TRBD1 (5 bases). The CDR3 length is 19 residues. The V end was cut by 2 bases, the J end by 6 bases, with 29 bases between. The germline V gene encodes CDR1 SGHTA and CDR2 FQGNSA. The CDR3 loop is CASSLFAQGLGSLSAEQYF. DNA for the CDR3: TGTGCCAGCAGCTTATTCGCCCAGGGCTTAGGTTCTCTCTCTGCCGAGCAGTACTTC. Filled out from reference TRBV7-2 and TRBJ2-7, the complete variable domain reads GAGVSQSPSNKVTEKGKDVELRCDPISGHTALYWYRQSLGQGLEFLIYFQGNSAPDKSGLPSDRFSAERTGGSVSTLTIQRTQQEDSAVYLCASSLFAQGLGSLSAEQYFGPGTRLTVT.

The V call is TRBV6-5, the J call TRBJ2-4; TRBD2 might be the D (5 bases). Trimming stripped 2 bases from V and 2 bases from J, with 7 bases between. Germline CDR1 and CDR2: MNHEY and SVGAGI. The CDR3 has 14 amino acids. The DNA of the CDR3 is TGTGCCAGCAGTTACGGCGGGTCCAAAAACATTCAGTACTTC. This encodes CASSYGGSKNIQYF.

The V gene is TRBV9, the J gene TRBJ1-1, with D tentatively TRBD1 (6 bases). The V end lost 0 bases, the J end lost 8 bases, and 14 bases lay between the germline ends. The germline V gene encodes CDR1 SGDLS and CDR2 YYNGEE. This CDR3 comprises 14 residues. The CDR3 DNA reads as TGTGCCAGCAGCGTAGAGCCACAGGGTGCGGAAGCTTTCTTT. It encodes CASSVEPQGAEAFF.

The rearrangement links TRBV7-2 to TRBJ2-1, with 10 positions matching TRBD2. With V trimmed by 5 bases and J by 4 bases, 5 bases remained unmatched. The germline CDR1 and CDR2 sequences are SGHTA and FQGNSA. CDR3 length: 15 amino acids. The CDR3 DNA reads as TGTGCCAGCAGCACCGGGACTAGCGTATACAATGAGCAGTTCTTC. Protein sequence: CASSTGTSVYNEQFF.

This chain joins TRBV5-1 and TRBJ2-1, with 8 bases identical to TRBD2. Germline CDR1 SGHRS, CDR2 YFSETQ. With V trimmed by 6 bases and J by 6 bases, 14 bases remained unmatched. The CDR3 loop spans 16 amino acids. The CDR3 region is CASTMTSSGAPNEQFF. In DNA, the CDR3 is TGCGCCAGCACCATGACTAGTAGCGGGGCACCCAATGAGCAGTTCTTC.

The rearrangement uses TRBV10-1 and TRBJ1-1; no clear D. The CDR3 contains 14 residues. CDR1 and CDR2 from the germline V gene are WNHNN and SYGVQD (reference sequence). V was trimmed by 2 bases and J by 5 bases, leaving 12 bases between them. The CDR3 region has the DNA TGCGCCAGCAGTGAGACCCGGGTCGGAACTGAAGCTTTCTTT. The encoded protein is CASSETRVGTEAFF.

The chain recombines TRBV12-3 or TRBV12-4 with TRBJ2-5; D remains ambiguous. Trimming shortened V by 4 bases and J by 5 bases, and 8 bases separated the two germline ends. The CDR3 extends over 12 amino acids. CDR3 DNA: TGTGCCAGCAGTTCCCCTATGGAGACCCAGTACTTC. This gives the protein CASSSPMETQYF.

The J gene is TRBJ1-2, the V gene TRBV10-3; D perhaps matches TRBD1 (5 bases). V lost 0 bases and J lost 4, with 15 bases in between. This CDR3 is 16 amino acids long. Germline V CDR1 and CDR2: ENHRY, SYGVKD. The CDR3 is CAISESRMGRIYGYTF. The CDR3 DNA is TGTGCCATCAGTGAGTCGAGGATGGGGCGGATCTATGGCTACACCTTC.

The sample holds a few counts of this clone. The chain employs TRBV7-2 and TRBJ2-1, with 12 bases identical to TRBD2. The V and J ends lost 5 bases and 10 bases, in that order; junction bases with no gene match: 9. The CDR3 is 15 residues long. Germline lookup yields CDR1 SGHTA and CDR2 FQGNSA. The CDR3 bases are TGTGCCAGCAGCCCGCGACTAGCGGGAGCCGAGGAGCAGTTCTTC. This codes for CASSPRLAGAEEQFF.

This chain joins TRBV7-9 and TRBJ2-1; D might be TRBD2 (6 bases). The CDR3 has 12 amino acids. Germline values: CDR1 SEHNR, CDR2 FQNEAQ (reference sequence). Trimming left V 5 bases short and J 15 bases short, with 17 bases between. The CDR3 loop reads CASSPTQWGGFF. The CDR3 DNA is TGTGCCAGCAGCCCCACTCAATGGGGAGGGTTCTTC.

In its sample, this clone was seen a few times. The rearrangement uses TRBV10-3 and TRBJ2-3; 7 bases line up with TRBD1. The CDR3 has 14 residues. The V segment lost 8 bases and the J segment 1 base; nucleotides outside the gene matches: 6. The V gene's germline CDR1 is ENHRY and CDR2 SYGVKD. CDR3 in DNA: TGTGCCATCGGAACAGGGGAACGCACAGATACGCAGTATTTT. This gives the protein CAIGTGERTDTQYF.

The chain joins TRBV2 to TRBJ2-1, with D possibly TRBD1 on 5 matching bases. The CDR3 covers 14 residues. Trimming took 3 bases from V and 7 from J, leaving 13 bases between them. The germline CDR1 and CDR2 sequences are SNHLY and FYNNEI. CDR3 protein: CASSEAGWSNEQFF. The CDR3, as DNA: TGTGCCAGCAGTGAGGCAGGGTGGTCGAATGAGCAGTTCTTC. Full variable domain (outside the CDR3, taken from reference TRBV2 and TRBJ2-1): EPEVTQTPSHQVTQMGQEVILRCVPISNHLYFYWYRQILGQKVEFLVSFYNNEISEKSEIFDDQFSVERPDGSNFTLKIRSTKLEDSAMYFCASSEAGWSNEQFFGPGTRLTVL.

V and J are TRBV5-1 and TRBJ2-2; TRBD2 aligns across 7 bases. Germline V gene sequence: CDR1 SGHRS, CDR2 YFSETQ. J lost 0 bases, V lost 1 base, and 6 bases had no gene match. CDR3 size: 17 residues. The CDR3 sequence is CASSLLSGMSNTGELFF. CDR3 sequence (DNA): TGCGCCAGCAGCTTGTTGAGCGGGATGTCGAACACCGGGGAGCTGTTTTTT.

This rearrangement joins TRBV16 to TRBJ1-4; maybe TRBD1 (5 bases). V gave up 8 bases and J gave up 2 bases, with 12 bases separating them. The CDR3 sequence is 14 residues long. Per germline, CDR1 KGHSY and CDR2 FQNENV. CDR3 residues: CASAGWTTNEKLFF. DNA of the CDR3: TGTGCCAGCGCAGGGTGGACCACTAATGAAAAACTGTTTTTT.

This chain links TRBV25-1 with TRBJ2-5; 8 positions match TRBD1. Germline V gene data show CDR1 as MGHDK and CDR2 as SYGVNS. V shed 4 bases, J shed 4 bases, and the junction held 5 bases outside the gene matches. The CDR3 is 14 residues long. CDR3 bases: TGTGCCAGCAGTGCTACAGGGACAGGAGAGACCCAGTACTTC. Protein product: CASSATGTGETQYF.